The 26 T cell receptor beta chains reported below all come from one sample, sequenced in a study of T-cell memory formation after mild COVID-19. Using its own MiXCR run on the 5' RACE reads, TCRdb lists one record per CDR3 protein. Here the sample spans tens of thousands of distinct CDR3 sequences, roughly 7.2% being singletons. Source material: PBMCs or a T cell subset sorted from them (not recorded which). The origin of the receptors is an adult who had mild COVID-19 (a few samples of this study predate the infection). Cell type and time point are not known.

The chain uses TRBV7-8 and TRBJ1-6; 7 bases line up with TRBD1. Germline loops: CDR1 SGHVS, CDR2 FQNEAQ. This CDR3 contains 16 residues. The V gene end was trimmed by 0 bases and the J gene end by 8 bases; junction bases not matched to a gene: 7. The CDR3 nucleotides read TGTGCCAGCAGCTTAGCAGGGGGCCCTGGGGATTCACCCCTCCACTTT. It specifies CASSLAGGPGDSPLHF.

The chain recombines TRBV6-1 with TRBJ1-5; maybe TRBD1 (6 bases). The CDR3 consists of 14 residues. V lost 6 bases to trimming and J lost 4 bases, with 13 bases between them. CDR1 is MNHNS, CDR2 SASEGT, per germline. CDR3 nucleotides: TGTGCCAGCAGGCCGTACACAGGGAATCAGCCCCAGCATTTT. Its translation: CASRPYTGNQPQHF.

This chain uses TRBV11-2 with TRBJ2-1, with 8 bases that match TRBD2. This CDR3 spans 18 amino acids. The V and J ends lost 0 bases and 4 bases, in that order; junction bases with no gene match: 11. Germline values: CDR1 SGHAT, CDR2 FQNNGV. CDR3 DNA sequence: TGTGCCAGCAGCTTAGAGGGGGCGGGGATAGCGGGGTACAATGAGCAGTTCTTC. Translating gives CASSLEGAGIAGYNEQFF.

Here the CDR3 DNA reads TGTGCCATCCGAGGGGAGGGACAGGGGGCGTACGAGCAGTACTTC. Protein product: CAIRGEGQGAYEQYF. V and J are TRBV10-3 and TRBJ2-7; 12 bases are shared with TRBD1. CDR1 is ENHRY and CDR2 is SYGVKD in the germline V gene. This CDR3 spans 15 amino acids. V lost 8 bases and J lost 4; bases outside the gene matches: 9.

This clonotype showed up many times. CDR3 in amino acids: CASSPGDRGVYEQYF. The CDR3 DNA is TGTGCCAGCTCACCAGGGGACAGGGGAGTCTACGAGCAGTACTTC. V is TRBV18 and J is TRBJ2-7, with 10 bases aligning to TRBD1. The CDR3 contains 15 residues. In germline, CDR1 is KGHSH, CDR2 LQKENI. Trimming cost V 2 bases and J 3 bases; bases outside gene matches: 4.

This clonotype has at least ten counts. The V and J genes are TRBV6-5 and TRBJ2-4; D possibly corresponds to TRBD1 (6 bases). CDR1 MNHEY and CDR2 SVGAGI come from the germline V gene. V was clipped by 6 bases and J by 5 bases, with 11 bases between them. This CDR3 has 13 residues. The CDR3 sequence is CASRQGTENIQYF. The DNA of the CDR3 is TGTGCCAGCAGACAGGGCACCGAAAACATTCAGTACTTC.

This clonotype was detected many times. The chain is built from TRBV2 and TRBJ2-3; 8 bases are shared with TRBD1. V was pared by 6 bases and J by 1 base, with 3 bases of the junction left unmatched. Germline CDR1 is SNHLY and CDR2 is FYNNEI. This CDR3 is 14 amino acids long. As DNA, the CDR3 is TGTGCCAGCAGGAAACAGGGGGGCACAGATACGCAGTATTTT. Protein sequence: CASRKQGGTDTQYF.

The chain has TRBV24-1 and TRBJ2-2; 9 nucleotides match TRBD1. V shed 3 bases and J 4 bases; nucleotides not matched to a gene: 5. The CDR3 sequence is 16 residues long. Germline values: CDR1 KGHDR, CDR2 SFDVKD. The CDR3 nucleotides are TGTGCCACCAGTGATCCGGGGACAGGGATCACCGGGGAGCTGTTTTTT. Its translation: CATSDPGTGITGELFF.

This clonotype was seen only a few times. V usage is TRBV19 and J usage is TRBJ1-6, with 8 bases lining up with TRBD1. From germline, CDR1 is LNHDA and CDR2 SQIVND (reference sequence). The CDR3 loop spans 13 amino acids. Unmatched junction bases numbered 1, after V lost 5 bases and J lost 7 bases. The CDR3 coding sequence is TGTGCCAGTAGTGACAGGGGCAATTCACCCCTCCACTTT. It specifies CASSDRGNSPLHF.

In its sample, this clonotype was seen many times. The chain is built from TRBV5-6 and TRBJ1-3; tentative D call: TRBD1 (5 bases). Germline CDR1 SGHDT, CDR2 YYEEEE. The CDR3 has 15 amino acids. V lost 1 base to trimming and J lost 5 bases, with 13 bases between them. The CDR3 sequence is CASSLRRQGRNTIYF. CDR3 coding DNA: TGTGCCAGCAGCTTGCGAAGGCAGGGACGAAACACCATATATTTT.

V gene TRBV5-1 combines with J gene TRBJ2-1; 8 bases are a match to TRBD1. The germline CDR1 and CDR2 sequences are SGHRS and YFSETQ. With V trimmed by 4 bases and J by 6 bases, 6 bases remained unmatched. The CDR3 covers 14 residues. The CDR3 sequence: CASSGITGGNEQFF. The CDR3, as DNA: TGCGCCAGCAGCGGAATAACAGGGGGCAATGAGCAGTTCTTC. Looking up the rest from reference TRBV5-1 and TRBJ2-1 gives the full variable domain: KAGVTQTPRYLIKTRGQQVTLSCSPISGHRSVSWYQQTPGQGLQFLFEYFSETQRNKGNFPGRFSGRQFSNSRSEMNVSTLELGDSALYLCASSGITGGNEQFFGPGTRLTVL.

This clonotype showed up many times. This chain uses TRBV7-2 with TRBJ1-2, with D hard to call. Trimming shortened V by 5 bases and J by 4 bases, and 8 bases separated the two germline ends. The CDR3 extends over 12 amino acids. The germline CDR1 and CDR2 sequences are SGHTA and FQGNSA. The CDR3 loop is CASSRVAYGYTF. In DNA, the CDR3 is TGTGCCAGCAGCAGGGTGGCCTATGGCTACACCTTC.

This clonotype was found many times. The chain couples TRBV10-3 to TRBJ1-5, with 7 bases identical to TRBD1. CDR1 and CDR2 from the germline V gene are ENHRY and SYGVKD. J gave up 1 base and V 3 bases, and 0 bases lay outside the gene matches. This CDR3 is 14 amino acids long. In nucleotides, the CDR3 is TGTGCCATCAGTGACAGGGGGAGCAATCAGCCCCAGCATTTT. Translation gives CAISDRGSNQPQHF.

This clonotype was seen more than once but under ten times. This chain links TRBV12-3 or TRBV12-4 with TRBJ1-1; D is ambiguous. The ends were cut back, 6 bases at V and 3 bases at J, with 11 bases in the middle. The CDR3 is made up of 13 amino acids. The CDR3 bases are TGTGCCAGCAGGATCCAGCAGTACACTGAAGCTTTCTTT. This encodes CASRIQQYTEAFF.

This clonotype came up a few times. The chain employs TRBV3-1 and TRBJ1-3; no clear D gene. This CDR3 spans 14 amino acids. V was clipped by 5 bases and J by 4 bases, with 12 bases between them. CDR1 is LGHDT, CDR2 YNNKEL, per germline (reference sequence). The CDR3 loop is CASSWNARGNTIYF. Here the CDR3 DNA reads TGTGCCAGCAGCTGGAATGCGAGGGGAAACACCATATATTTT.

CDR3 region: CASSASGVSGNTIYF. The CDR3 bases are TGTGCCAGCAGCGCCTCCGGGGTCTCTGGAAACACCATATATTTT. The chain has TRBV7-9 and TRBJ1-3, with D uncertain. V was trimmed by 5 bases and J by 0 bases, leaving 11 bases between them. The CDR3 contains 15 residues. Germline V lookup: CDR1 SEHNR, CDR2 FQNEAQ (reference sequence).

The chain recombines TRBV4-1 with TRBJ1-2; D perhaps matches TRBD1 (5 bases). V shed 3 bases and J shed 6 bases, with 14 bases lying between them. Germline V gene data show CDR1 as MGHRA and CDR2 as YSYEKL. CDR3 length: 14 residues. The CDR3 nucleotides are TGCGCCAGCAGCCAGCCCTTTGGGGCGGATGGCTACACCTTC. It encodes CASSQPFGADGYTF.

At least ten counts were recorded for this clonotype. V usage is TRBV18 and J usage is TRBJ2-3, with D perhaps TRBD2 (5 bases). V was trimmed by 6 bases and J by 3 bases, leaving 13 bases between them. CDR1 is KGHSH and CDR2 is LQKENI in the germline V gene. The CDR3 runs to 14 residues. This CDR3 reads CASSPTRSTDTQYF. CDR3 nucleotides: TGTGCCAGCTCGCCCACTAGATCTACAGATACGCAGTATTTT.

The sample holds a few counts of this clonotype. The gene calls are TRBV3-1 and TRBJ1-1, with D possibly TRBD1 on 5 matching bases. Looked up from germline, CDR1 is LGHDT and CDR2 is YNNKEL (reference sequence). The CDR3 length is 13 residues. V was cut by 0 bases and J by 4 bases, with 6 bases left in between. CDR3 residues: CASSQEGVTEAFF. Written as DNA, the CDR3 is TGTGCCAGCAGCCAAGAAGGGGTCACTGAAGCTTTCTTT.

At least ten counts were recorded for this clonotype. The CDR3 DNA sequence: TGTGCCAGCTTCATCGGGTTAAGCACAGATACGCAGTATTTT. Residues: CASFIGLSTDTQYF. The chain couples TRBV18 to TRBJ2-3; no clear D gene. CDR1 is KGHSH and CDR2 is LQKENI in the germline V gene. This CDR3 comprises 14 residues. V was trimmed by 7 bases and J by 0 bases, leaving 11 bases between them.

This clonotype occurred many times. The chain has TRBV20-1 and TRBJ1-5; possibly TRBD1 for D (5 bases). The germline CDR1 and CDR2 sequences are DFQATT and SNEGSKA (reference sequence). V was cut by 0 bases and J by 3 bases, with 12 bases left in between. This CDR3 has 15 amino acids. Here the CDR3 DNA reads TGCAGTGCTAGAGATCAGGGTACTACCAATCAGCCCCAGCATTTT. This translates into CSARDQGTTNQPQHF.

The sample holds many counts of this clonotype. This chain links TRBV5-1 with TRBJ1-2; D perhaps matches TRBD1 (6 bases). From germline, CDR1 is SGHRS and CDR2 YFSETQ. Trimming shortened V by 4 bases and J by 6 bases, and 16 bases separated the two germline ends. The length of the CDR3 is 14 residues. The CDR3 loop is CASSIHRDSDGYTF. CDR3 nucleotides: TGCGCCAGCAGCATCCACAGGGACTCTGATGGCTACACCTTC.

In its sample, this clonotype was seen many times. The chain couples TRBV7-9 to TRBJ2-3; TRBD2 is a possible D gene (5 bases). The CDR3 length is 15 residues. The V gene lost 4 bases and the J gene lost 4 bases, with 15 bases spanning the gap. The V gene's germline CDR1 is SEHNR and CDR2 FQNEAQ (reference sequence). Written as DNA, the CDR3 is TGTGCCAGCAGCTACGACTCGGGGTTCTCAGATACGCAGTATTTT. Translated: CASSYDSGFSDTQYF.

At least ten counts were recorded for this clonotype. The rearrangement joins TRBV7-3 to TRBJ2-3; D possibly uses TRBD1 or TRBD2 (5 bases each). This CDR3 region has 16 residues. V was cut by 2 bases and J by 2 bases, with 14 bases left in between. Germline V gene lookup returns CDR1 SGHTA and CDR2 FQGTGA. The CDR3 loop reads CASSLGDPRVTDTQYF. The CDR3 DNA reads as TGTGCCAGCAGCTTAGGGGACCCGAGGGTCACAGATACGCAGTATTTT.

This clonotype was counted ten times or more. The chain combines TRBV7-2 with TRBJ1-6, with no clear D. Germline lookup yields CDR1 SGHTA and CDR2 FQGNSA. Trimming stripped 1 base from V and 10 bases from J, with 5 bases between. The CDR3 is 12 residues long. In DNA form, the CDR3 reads TGTGCCAGCAGCTTAGTATCATCACCCCTCCACTTT. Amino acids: CASSLVSSPLHF.

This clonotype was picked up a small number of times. The CDR3 is CASSQVGTGAGSPLHF. CDR3 bases: TGCGCCAGCAGCCAAGTTGGGACAGGGGCCGGTTCACCCCTCCACTTT. The V gene is TRBV4-1, the J gene TRBJ1-6; TRBD1 matches at 10 bases. Looked up from germline, CDR1 is MGHRA and CDR2 is YSYEKL. V lost 1 base, J lost 9 bases, and 6 bases stayed unmatched. This CDR3 contains 16 residues.